These 7 T cell receptor beta chains were all obtained from the same sample, sequenced in a study of Ad26.COV2.S vaccination and SARS-CoV-2 variants. The table came from immunoSEQ multiplex PCR; TCRdb's copy has only in-frame clones and leaves some out. Seen here are hundreds of thousands of clones, about 88% observed once, and the top ten hold roughly 6%. Described treatment: some 20 received Ad26.COV2.S at low or high dose, single or two shots; about 5 received placebo; per-sample allocation not given. Specimen acquisition occurred on day 63 following the initial vaccine or placebo injection. The sample was peripheral blood, taken in a trial of Ad26.COV2.S vaccine versus placebo. These receptors all stem from a person between 18 and 65 years old who received the Ad26.COV2.S COVID-19 vaccine or a placebo.

The gene calls are TRBV5-6 and TRBJ2-3, with D unclear. Trimming removed 2 bases at V and 3 bases at J, with 10 bases between. The CDR3 covers 14 residues. Germline V CDR1 and CDR2: SGHDT, YYEEEE. CDR3 amino acids: CASSFRYSTDTQYF. The CDR3 coding sequence is TGTGCCAGCAGCTTCCGGTATTCGACAGATACGCAGTATTTT.

The chain recombines TRBV7-3 with TRBJ1-2; D may be TRBD1 (6 bases). The CDR3 spans 16 residues. The germline V and J ends were trimmed by 2 bases and 0 bases, with 13 bases remaining between them. Per germline, CDR1 SGHTA and CDR2 FQGTGA. The CDR3 DNA is TGTGCCAGCAGCTTATTGGGGGCCGCTGCTAACTATGGCTACACCTTC. Its translation: CASSLLGAAANYGYTF.

The V and J genes are TRBV9 and TRBJ1-2, with D possibly TRBD1 on 5 matching bases. V was cut by 0 bases and J by 10 bases, with 13 bases left in between. Looked up from germline, CDR1 is SGDLS and CDR2 is YYNGEE. The CDR3 contains 13 residues. In DNA form, the CDR3 reads TGTGCCAGCAGCGTAGGGGGGAAGGGATTCTACACCTTC. Its protein is CASSVGGKGFYTF.

The chain carries TRBV2 and TRBJ1-2, with D possibly being TRBD1 (5 bases). Trimming stripped 10 bases from V and 7 bases from J, with 22 bases between. Germline V gives CDR1 SNHLY, CDR2 FYNNEI. The CDR3 has 14 residues. CDR3 protein: CATLEGKGTSGYTF. The CDR3 DNA reads as TGTGCCACCCTAGAGGGGAAGGGGACCTCTGGCTACACCTTC.

This clone showed up just once. The CDR3, as DNA: TGTGCCAGCAGCCAAGACGCATTGACAGGGATTTCACCCCTCCACTTT. This gives the protein CASSQDALTGISPLHF. V usage is TRBV3-1 (or the pseudogene TRBV3-2) and J usage is TRBJ1-6; the match to TRBD1 covers 7 bases. V lost 0 bases and J lost 9; bases outside the gene matches: 8. The CDR3 has 16 amino acids. The germline gives CDR1 LGHDT, CDR2 YNNKEL (reference sequence).

The rearrangement links TRBV6-5 to TRBJ2-2; a weak D match, TRBD1 (5 bases). The CDR3 runs to 15 residues. Germline values: CDR1 MNHEY, CDR2 SVGAGI. Deletions cut 4 bases from V and 6 bases from J, with 15 bases between. This chain's CDR3 is CASSFSIRGAGELFF. The CDR3 nucleotides read TGTGCCAGCAGTTTCTCCATAAGGGGCGCCGGGGAGCTGTTTTTT.

The CDR3 reads CASSPTTSGRNIQYF. CDR3 DNA: TGTGCCAGCAGCCCGACGACTAGCGGGAGGAACATTCAGTACTTC. J is TRBJ2-4 and V is TRBV6-2 or TRBV6-3, with 13 positions matching TRBD2. With 6 bases clipped from V and 7 bases from J, the junction kept 6 bases outside the gene matches. In germline, CDR1 is MNHEY, CDR2 SVGEGT. The CDR3 loop spans 15 amino acids.